Each of the 14 T cell receptor beta chains below was sequenced from the same sample in a study of low-dose radiotherapy and immunotherapy resistance in tumors. Primers targeting TRAV and TRBV primed first-strand cDNA, covering alpha and beta chains. The TCRs were subjected to amplification over roughly 20 PCR cycles employing a constant-region primer in conjunction with a V-primer adapter. TCRdb called the reads again in MiXCR, with one record for every CDR3 protein. The sample yields about 9,800 distinct CDR3 sequences, 42% seen once. These receptor sequences come from a human donor with advanced metastatic prostate, ovarian, gallbladder or colorectal cancer (not recorded which). This table probably holds off-target reads from a library built for another chain.

The genes are TRBV18 and TRBJ2-1, with a weak D call TRBD2 (5 bases). V was cut by 2 bases and J by 12 bases, with 14 bases left in between. This CDR3 region has 13 residues. Germline assignment: CDR1 KGHSH and CDR2 LQKENI. The CDR3 reads CASSPSPTEGQFF. In DNA, the CDR3 is TGTGCCAGCTCACCAAGTCCCACCGAGGGGCAGTTCTTC.

The chain has TRBV7-4 and TRBJ1-1; D gene uncertain. CDR1 is SGHVT and CDR2 is SQSDAQ in the germline V gene. Trimming took off 5 bases at V and 2 bases at J, with 21 bases between the two ends. The CDR3 is 17 residues long. CDR3 amino acids: CASSTRTLGCVNTEAFF. In nucleotides, the CDR3 is TGTGCCAGCAGCACCCGTACTTTGGGTTGCGTAAACACTGAAGCTTTCTTT.

To note about this clonotype: The junction differs from germline at one of its ends, possibly a read error. The rearrangement uses TRBV5-3 and TRBJ2-7, with D possibly matching TRBD2 (5 bases). TRBV5-3 is an open reading frame, and its role is uncertain. The CDR3 has 15 residues. Here the CDR3 reads CASSLVSGHPDEQYF. The DNA for the CDR3 is TGTGCCAGCAGCTTAGTGAGCGGCCACCCGGACGAGCAGTACTTC.

The CDR3 loop is CSVEDTSVNTEAFF. The CDR3 DNA sequence: TGCAGCGTTGAAGATACATCGGTGAACACTGAAGCTTTCTTT. The chain has TRBV29-1 and TRBJ1-1; D not certain. CDR1 is SQVTM and CDR2 is ANQGSEA in the germline V gene. The CDR3 covers 14 residues. Deletions cut 0 bases from V and 0 bases from J, with 8 bases between.

This clonotype showed up just once. The V and J genes are TRBV7-3 and TRBJ2-1; D is uncertain. There are 15 residues in the CDR3. The V and J ends lost 4 bases and 0 bases respectively, with 10 bases between them. CDR1 SGHTA and CDR2 FQGTGA come from the germline V gene. The CDR3 here is CASSSVWGSYNEQFF. DNA for the CDR3: TGTGCCAGCAGCTCGGTGTGGGGCTCCTACAATGAGCAGTTCTTC.

The count of this clonotype is one. This chain joins TRBV11-2 and TRBJ1-2; D may be TRBD1 (5 bases). Trimming cost V 5 bases and J 5 bases, with 9 bases left between them. CDR3 length: 12 amino acids. Germline V gene lookup returns CDR1 SGHAT and CDR2 FQNNGV. CDR3 sequence: CASSPGGYGYTF. The CDR3 nucleotides are TGTGCCAGCAGCCCGGGGGGGTATGGCTACACCTTC.

The sample holds a few counts of this clonotype. The chain couples TRBV5-1 to TRBJ2-2; D not certain. V lost 1 base to trimming and J lost 0 bases, with 7 bases between them. The CDR3 is made up of 15 amino acids. From germline, CDR1 is SGHRS and CDR2 YFSETQ. The CDR3 is CASSLSTANTGELFF. For the CDR3, the DNA is TGCGCCAGCAGCTTGTCAACAGCGAACACCGGGGAGCTGTTTTTT. The whole variable domain, remainder taken from reference TRBV5-1 and TRBJ2-2, is KAGVTQTPRYLIKTRGQQVTLSCSPISGHRSVSWYQQTPGQGLQFLFEYFSETQRNKGNFPGRFSGRQFSNSRSEMNVSTLELGDSALYLCASSLSTANTGELFFGEGSRLTVL.

V gene TRBV6-2 or TRBV6-3 combines with J gene TRBJ1-1; 7 bases line up with TRBD1. J gave up 6 bases and V 6 bases, and 10 bases lay outside the gene matches. Germline lookup yields CDR1 MNHEY and CDR2 SVGEGT. The CDR3 contains 14 residues. The CDR3 protein is CASSSRQGGAEAFF. The DNA for the CDR3 is TGTGCCAGCAGCTCACGACAGGGTGGAGCTGAAGCTTTCTTT.

This clonotype was counted only a few times. V gene TRBV2 combines with J gene TRBJ1-2; 10 bases agree with TRBD1. V trimming: 6 bases; J trimming: 8 bases; junction bases outside the gene matches: 9. The CDR3 is 14 amino acids. Looked up from germline, CDR1 is SNHLY and CDR2 is FYNNEI. DNA for the CDR3: TGTGCCAGCAGGACGGACAGGGGGGTTTGGGGCTACACCTTC. As protein: CASRTDRGVWGYTF. Supplemented by reference TRBV2 and TRBJ1-2, the full variable domain reads EPEVTQTPSHQVTQMGQEVILRCVPISNHLYFYWYRQILGQKVEFLVSFYNNEISEKSEIFDDQFSVERPDGSNFTLKIRSTKLEDSAMYFCASRTDRGVWGYTFGSGTRLTVV.

The chain couples TRBV9 to TRBJ2-5, with D hard to call. CDR1 and CDR2 from the germline V gene are SGDLS and YYNGEE. Trimming pared 0 bases from V and 0 bases from J, leaving 9 bases between. The CDR3 totals 15 residues. CDR3 sequence reads: CASSVDPEYQETQYF. The CDR3 region has the DNA TGTGCCAGCAGCGTAGACCCAGAGTACCAAGAGACCCAGTACTTC. The whole variable domain, remainder taken from reference TRBV9 and TRBJ2-5, is DSGVTQTPKHLITATGQRVTLRCSPRSGDLSVYWYQQSLDQGLQFLIQYYNGEERAKGNILERFSAQQFPDLHSELNLSSLELGDSALYFCASSVDPEYQETQYFGPGTRLLVL.

The V call is TRBV6-5, the J call TRBJ2-1; 9 bases fit TRBD1. CDR1 is MNHEY and CDR2 is SVGAGI in the germline V gene. The CDR3 has 14 residues. V lost 6 bases, J lost 3 bases, and 3 bases stayed unmatched. This CDR3 is CASRGDRDYNEQFF. The CDR3 DNA sequence: TGTGCCAGCAGAGGGGACAGGGACTACAATGAGCAGTTCTTC.

V and J are TRBV7-2 and TRBJ2-1, with TRBD2 matching 14 bases. Germline V lookup: CDR1 SGHTA, CDR2 FQGNSA. This CDR3 spans 17 amino acids. After removal of 4 bases from V and 1 base from J, the junction contained 3 bases not matched to a gene. Here the CDR3 DNA reads TGTGCCAGCAGCTACCGACTAGCGGGGGGGTCCTACAATGAGCAGTTCTTC. This sequence encodes CASSYRLAGGSYNEQFF.

This clonotype has more than one count but fewer than ten. V gene TRBV10-3 combines with J gene TRBJ1-5; D ambiguous. Germline V gene lookup returns CDR1 ENHRY and CDR2 SYGVKD. The CDR3 spans 12 residues. Trimming shortened V by 5 bases and J by 3 bases, and 5 bases separated the two germline ends. The CDR3, as DNA: TGTGCCATCAGTAACAACAATCAGCCCCAGCATTTT. Protein: CAISNNNQPQHF.

This clonotype has only a few counts. The genes are TRBV4-1 and TRBJ2-1; D gene uncertain. CDR3 length: 11 amino acids. CDR1 and CDR2 (germline): MGHRA, YSYEKL. V lost 5 bases and J lost 9, with 8 bases in between. For the CDR3, the DNA is TGCGCCAGCAGCTTCCATGGTGAGCAGTTCTTC. The encoded protein is CASSFHGEQFF.